Described below is a single T cell receptor beta chain sequence and its context. Indicated time point: newly diagnosed GD, antithyroid drugs for less than 3 months. The authors made the TCR library using RNA they extracted from PBMCs. Patients were enrolled at an endocrinology department in Xi'an, China. The CDR3 spans 17 residues. Trimming removed 6 bases at V and 0 bases at J, with 17 bases between. Germline CDR1 reads MNHNS; CDR2 reads SASEGT. The sample is drawn from a study of regulatory T cells in long-lasting Graves disease. iRepertoire HTBI primers and Arm-PCR of CDR3 regions built TCR beta libraries. MiXCR was run by TCRdb on the multiplex PCR reads, yielding one entry per CDR3 protein. The repertoire consists of roughly 500,000 distinct CDR3 sequences, with approximately 15% occurring once and the leading ten covering under 20%. The same sample was also used in a study of T cells in Graves' hyperthyroidism and ophthalmopathy. That paper notes: The model predicted ophthalmopathy a median roughly 6.5 months before onset.

The material sequenced was peripheral blood mononuclear cells (PBMCs), taken at new diagnosis, from a patient treated with antithyroid drugs. The genes are TRBV6-1 and TRBJ1-4; D not resolved. The receptor comes from a woman in her 50s with Graves disease. CDR3 sequence: CASREGLQIATNEKLFF. CDR3 DNA sequence: TGTGCCAGCAGAGAGGGCCTACAGATTGCAACTAATGAAAAACTGTTTTTT.